These 21 T cell receptor beta chains were all obtained from the same sample, sequenced in a study of cytomegalovirus exposure and HLA in healthy donors (dated by TCRdb to about 2017). The method behind the library was the immunoSEQ multiplex PCR assay. A mixture of 60 forward primers for TCR Vbeta segments and 13 reverse primers for TCR Jbeta segments was used in the multiplex PCR. Here the immuneACCESS table is served through TCRdb, limited to in-frame sequences with V and J called. Missing clones are a known gap in these copies; in checked studies unresolved V genes cover under half, and the rest lacks a known reason. This sample gives fewer than 200,000 clones in total; approximately 80% of them show up just once. 4.5% to 5.5% of the sample is in the top ten clones. The sample consisted of PBMCs. These receptor sequences come from a woman in her fifties or sixties in good health and CMV-seropositive.

The chain couples TRBV5-4 to TRBJ2-2; TRBD2 is a possible D gene (6 bases). V lost 3 bases to trimming and J lost 2 bases, with 14 bases between them. CDR1 and CDR2 (germline): SGHNT, YYREEE (reference sequence). The CDR3 has 16 amino acids. The CDR3: CASSWPGLLNTGELFF. The CDR3 region has the DNA TGTGCCAGCAGCTGGCCCGGACTACTTAACACCGGGGAGCTGTTTTTT.

CDR3 residues: CAISEPGTGEEKLFF. The DNA for the CDR3 is TGTGCCATCAGTGAGCCCGGGACAGGGGAAGAAAAACTGTTTTTT. The rearrangement uses TRBV10-3 and TRBJ1-4; 10 bases agree with TRBD1. Germline-derived CDR1 and CDR2 are ENHRY and SYGVKD. V shed 2 bases, J shed 8 bases, and the junction held 5 bases outside the gene matches. The CDR3 consists of 15 residues.

V is TRBV28 and J is TRBJ1-2; D not resolved. CDR1 MDHEN and CDR2 SYDVKM come from the germline V gene. This CDR3 has 13 residues. V gave up 2 bases and J gave up 2 bases, with 6 bases separating them. CDR3 sequence: CASSLIRNYGYTF. DNA for the CDR3: TGTGCCAGCAGTTTAATACGGAACTATGGCTACACCTTC.

The J gene is TRBJ1-4, the V gene TRBV15, with a weak D call TRBD1 (5 bases). Trimming pared 0 bases from V and 7 bases from J, leaving 12 bases between. The germline gives CDR1 LNHNV, CDR2 YYDKDF (reference sequence). The CDR3 loop spans 15 amino acids. CDR3 protein: CATSRDPGGGEKLFF. The CDR3, as DNA: TGTGCCACCAGCAGAGATCCGGGGGGGGGTGAAAAACTGTTTTTT.

Worth noting for this clone: The junction differs from germline at one of its ends, possibly a read error. The chain couples TRBV7-9 to TRBJ2-7; tentatively, D is TRBD1 (6 bases). Germline loops: CDR1 SEHNR, CDR2 FQNEAQ (reference sequence). This CDR3 region has 12 residues. The CDR3 here is CSSSEQGYEQYF. The CDR3 DNA follows: TGTTCCAGCAGCGAACAGGGCTACGAGCAGTACTTC.

As regards this clone: An end of the junction differs from the germline gene, which may be a read error. This chain uses TRBV7-9 with TRBJ2-2; D ambiguous. In germline, CDR1 is SEHNR, CDR2 FQNEAQ (reference sequence). The CDR3 contains 11 residues. As DNA, the CDR3 is TGTTCCAGCAGACAAGCCGGGGAGCTGTTTTTT. It encodes CSSRQAGELFF.

CDR3 DNA: TGCGCCAGCAGCTTAATCCCATTCCGGGACAGGGGCTCCTACGAGCAGTACTTC. It is translated as CASSLIPFRDRGSYEQYF. V is TRBV5-1 and J is TRBJ2-5, with 10 bases that match TRBD1. The J call may not be correct, given that the DNA end is closer to TRBJ2-7. This CDR3 is 18 amino acids long. Germline CDR1 is SGHRS and CDR2 is YFSETQ.

This rearrangement joins TRBV2 to TRBJ2-5; D is unresolved. The CDR3 loop spans 13 amino acids. CDR1 and CDR2 from the germline V gene are SNHLY and FYNNEI. Trimming cost V 4 bases and J 3 bases, with 9 bases left between them. The CDR3 DNA reads as TGTGCCAGCAGTGGCAGACTGGAAGAGACCCAGTACTTC. This gives the protein CASSGRLEETQYF.

This chain links TRBV4-3 with TRBJ1-1; D not certain. Germline CDR1 LGHNA, CDR2 YSLEER. The V end lost 3 bases, the J end lost 3 bases, and 11 bases lay between the germline ends. The CDR3 runs 14 residues. CDR3 residues: CASSQNRDDTEAFF. For the CDR3, the DNA is TGCGCCAGCAGCCAGAACCGGGATGACACTGAAGCTTTCTTT.

The rearrangement uses TRBV30 and TRBJ1-5; D is uncertain. CDR3 length: 15 residues. Trimming stripped 0 bases from V and 6 bases from J, with 15 bases between. Germline CDR1 GTSNPN, CDR2 SVGIG (reference sequence). CDR3 in amino acids: CAWSVGLQRGQPQHF. CDR3 nucleotide sequence: TGTGCCTGGAGTGTAGGCCTACAAAGAGGTCAGCCCCAGCATTTT. The entire variable domain, with the rest obtained from reference TRBV30 and TRBJ1-5, is as follows: SQTIHQWPATLVQPVGSPLSLECTVEGTSNPNLYWYRQAAGRGLQLLFYSVGIGQISSEVPQNLSASRPQDRQFILSSKKLLLSDSGFYLCAWSVGLQRGQPQHFGDGTRLSIL.

The rearrangement joins TRBV9 to TRBJ2-1; D is unclear. Germline V gene sequence: CDR1 SGDLS, CDR2 YYNGEE. The CDR3 is 16 residues long. V lost 0 bases to trimming and J lost 3 bases, with 13 bases between them. CDR3 in DNA: TGTGCCAGCAGCGTAGTCGGCGGATTCGGCTACAATGAGCAGTTCTTC. Translating it yields CASSVVGGFGYNEQFF. Looking up the rest from reference TRBV9 and TRBJ2-1 gives the full variable domain: DSGVTQTPKHLITATGQRVTLRCSPRSGDLSVYWYQQSLDQGLQFLIQYYNGEERAKGNILERFSAQQFPDLHSELNLSSLELGDSALYFCASSVVGGFGYNEQFFGPGTRLTVL.

The chain is built from TRBV7-8 and TRBJ2-3; 7 bases are a match to TRBD2. CDR3 size: 18 residues. CDR1 SGHVS and CDR2 FQNEAQ come from the germline V gene. J lost 1 base, V lost 2 bases, and 12 bases had no gene match. In nucleotides, the CDR3 is TGTGCCAGCAGCTTAATCGCCTTCTCGGCGGGAGGCACAGATACGCAGTATTTT. Its translation: CASSLIAFSAGGTDTQYF.

This chain joins TRBV30 and TRBJ1-1, with 8 bases lining up with TRBD1. Germline loops: CDR1 GTSNPN, CDR2 SVGIG (reference sequence). The CDR3 covers 13 residues. The trim removed 5 bases at V and 6 bases at J, leaving 8 bases unmatched. CDR3 amino acids: CAWGIQGAAEAFF. The CDR3 DNA reads as TGTGCCTGGGGGATTCAGGGGGCCGCTGAAGCTTTCTTT.

V and J are TRBV10-3 and TRBJ2-7; 7 bases fit TRBD1. CDR3 length: 14 amino acids. Per the germline V gene, CDR1 is ENHRY and CDR2 is SYGVKD. Losses at the gene ends were 3 bases for V and 1 base for J; bases not matched to a gene: 3. This CDR3 is CAISDWDRSYEQYF. DNA of the CDR3: TGTGCCATCAGTGATTGGGACAGATCCTACGAGCAGTACTTC.

This chain links TRBV5-1 with TRBJ2-2, with 7 positions matching TRBD2. Germline V gene sequence: CDR1 SGHRS, CDR2 YFSETQ. The CDR3 has 17 residues. V trimming: 4 bases; J trimming: 0 bases; junction bases outside the gene matches: 9. The CDR3 region is CASSETSVSANTGELFF. Here the CDR3 DNA reads TGCGCCAGCAGCGAAACTAGCGTTTCCGCGAACACCGGGGAGCTGTTTTTT.

The V gene is TRBV5-1, the J gene TRBJ2-2; no reliable D call. The CDR3 consists of 13 residues. V was cut by 4 bases and J by 7 bases, with 11 bases left in between. Germline V gene lookup returns CDR1 SGHRS and CDR2 YFSETQ. The CDR3 coding sequence is TGCGCCAGCAGCCTCCCAATGAGCGGGGAGCTGTTTTTT. This sequence encodes CASSLPMSGELFF.

The chain uses TRBV9 and TRBJ1-3; D is ambiguous. The CDR3 contains 16 residues. The germline V gene has CDR1 SGDLS and CDR2 YYNGEE. The V end lost 4 bases, the J end lost 3 bases, and 17 bases lay between the germline ends. The CDR3 sequence: CASSLLSGDYGNTIYF. The CDR3 nucleotides read TGTGCCAGCAGCCTTCTGTCCGGGGATTATGGAAACACCATATATTTT.

Written as DNA, the CDR3 is TGTGCCTGGAGTACGGACATTGATGAGCAGTTCTTC. Its translation: CAWSTDIDEQFF. V gene TRBV30 combines with J gene TRBJ2-1; tentatively, D is TRBD1 (5 bases). The CDR3 has 12 residues. Trimming removed 2 bases from V and 8 bases from J, with 10 bases in between. In germline, CDR1 is GTSNPN, CDR2 SVGIG (reference sequence).

The V and J genes are TRBV14 and TRBJ2-1, with TRBD2 as a possible D gene (5 bases). V lost 4 bases, J lost 0 bases, and 16 bases lay in between. Germline CDR1 reads SGHDN; CDR2 reads FVKESK. CDR3 size: 17 residues. CDR3 loop: CASSPDEWRASYNEQFF. The CDR3 coding sequence is TGTGCCAGCAGCCCGGACGAATGGCGGGCCTCCTACAATGAGCAGTTCTTC.

The chain carries TRBV6-1 and TRBJ1-3, with D perhaps TRBD1 (6 bases). Germline CDR1 is MNHNS and CDR2 is SASEGT. Trimming stripped 3 bases from V and 3 bases from J, with 18 bases between. The CDR3 sequence is 17 residues long. The CDR3 DNA reads as TGTGCCAGCAGTGAGCAAACTACAGGGAATGGTGGAAACACCATATATTTT. Translating it yields CASSEQTTGNGGNTIYF.

The gene calls are TRBV10-3 and TRBJ1-5; D unclear. Germline V gene lookup returns CDR1 ENHRY and CDR2 SYGVKD. The CDR3 is 14 residues long. The V gene lost 3 bases and the J gene lost 5 bases, with 11 bases spanning the gap. CDR3: CAISDILLDQPQHF. The DNA for the CDR3 is TGTGCCATCAGTGATATACTGCTAGATCAGCCCCAGCATTTT.